The 6 T cell receptor beta chains in this list originate from one sample, sequenced in a study of brain T cells in children with intractable seizures. Generated by immunoSEQ multiplex PCR, the TCRdb table keeps only in-frame clones and is missing some. Of about 340,000 clones in the sample, roughly 93% were seen once. Time point denoted: blood from clinic visit 5 months post-surgery; TSC patient then seizure free. Source: peripheral blood, taken approximately 5 months after surgery. These receptors were collected from a boy under three years old with tuberous sclerosis and intractable seizures.

This clone was counted many times. This rearrangement joins TRBV29-1 to TRBJ2-1, with 12 bases identical to TRBD2. In germline, CDR1 is SQVTM, CDR2 ANQGSEA. The V segment lost 4 bases and the J segment 4 bases; nucleotides outside the gene matches: 17. The CDR3 loop spans 19 amino acids. The CDR3 reads CSVASIPGTSGSLYNEQFF. The CDR3 DNA is TGCAGCGTTGCGTCAATCCCCGGGACTAGCGGGTCTCTGTACAATGAGCAGTTCTTC.

This rearrangement joins TRBV11-3 to TRBJ2-3; D is ambiguous. The CDR3 has 15 amino acids. V was pared by 0 bases and J by 2 bases, with 9 bases between. Germline-derived CDR1 and CDR2 are SGHNT and YENEEA. The CDR3 coding sequence is TGTGCCAGCAGCTTAGACGGCGGTCACACAGATACGCAGTATTTT. Its protein product is CASSLDGGHTDTQYF.

This chain uses TRBV4-2 with TRBJ1-2, with D possibly matching TRBD1 (5 bases). Germline lookup yields CDR1 LGHNA and CDR2 YNFKEQ. V was clipped by 1 base and J by 2 bases, with 11 bases between them. The CDR3 is 15 amino acids. CDR3 nucleotide sequence: TGTGCCAGCAGCCAAGTATGGGACCTCAACTATGGCTACACCTTC. Encoded protein: CASSQVWDLNYGYTF.

This chain connects TRBV30 to TRBJ1-2; no definite D call. V lost 2 bases and J 6 bases, leaving 10 bases between the germline ends. The CDR3 loop spans 12 amino acids. CDR1 is GTSNPN, CDR2 SVGIG, per germline (reference sequence). CDR3 residues: CAWSYTNHGYTF. CDR3 coding DNA: TGTGCCTGGAGTTACACAAACCATGGCTACACCTTC. The entire variable domain, with the rest obtained from reference TRBV30 and TRBJ1-2, is as follows: SQTIHQWPATLVQPVGSPLSLECTVEGTSNPNLYWYRQAAGRGLQLLFYSVGIGQISSEVPQNLSASRPQDRQFILSSKKLLLSDSGFYLCAWSYTNHGYTFGSGTRLTVV.

The chain couples TRBV27 to TRBJ1-3; 8 positions match TRBD1. Germline CDR1 is MNHEY and CDR2 is SMNVEV (reference sequence). The CDR3 spans 14 residues. V trimming: 6 bases; J trimming: 1 base; junction bases outside the gene matches: 2. CDR3 in DNA: TGTGCCAGCAGAACAGGGGGTTCTGGAAACACCATATATTTT. Its protein product is CASRTGGSGNTIYF.

This chain connects TRBV4-2 to TRBJ2-7; 9 nucleotides align to TRBD1. The CDR3 covers 14 residues. Trimming cost V 5 bases and J 4 bases; bases outside gene matches: 6. Germline V CDR1 and CDR2: LGHNA, YNFKEQ. The CDR3 is CASSSGTGKYEQYF. For the CDR3, the DNA is TGTGCCAGCAGCTCCGGGACAGGGAAGTACGAGCAGTACTTC.